What follows is one T cell receptor (beta chain) and its context. The antigen is unknown. Using immunoSEQ multiplex PCR, the repertoire was profiled, and TCRdb retains in-frame clones only, with some absent. The sample has about 140,000 clones, approximately 93% seen once. The data were taken from a study of T cell responses to AZD1222 COVID-19 vaccine. Whole-study results and caveats: Nearly half of spike-specific TCRs reportedly target unmutated variant regions. No repertoire was sampled before or during the peak T cell response, only after it.

Looked up from germline, CDR1 is LNHDA and CDR2 is SQIVND (reference sequence). This CDR3 has 14 residues. The V end lost 3 bases, the J end lost 10 bases, and 13 bases lay between the germline ends. This chain links TRBV19 with TRBJ1-6; D is possibly TRBD1 (5 bases). This clonotype was obtained from an adult who had recovered from COVID-19. The sequencing here drew on peripheral blood, taken after recovery from COVID-19. CDR3 residues: CASSINVRGSPLHF. The CDR3 DNA reads TGTGCCAGTAGTATCAATGTCCGGGGGTCACCCCTCCACTTT.